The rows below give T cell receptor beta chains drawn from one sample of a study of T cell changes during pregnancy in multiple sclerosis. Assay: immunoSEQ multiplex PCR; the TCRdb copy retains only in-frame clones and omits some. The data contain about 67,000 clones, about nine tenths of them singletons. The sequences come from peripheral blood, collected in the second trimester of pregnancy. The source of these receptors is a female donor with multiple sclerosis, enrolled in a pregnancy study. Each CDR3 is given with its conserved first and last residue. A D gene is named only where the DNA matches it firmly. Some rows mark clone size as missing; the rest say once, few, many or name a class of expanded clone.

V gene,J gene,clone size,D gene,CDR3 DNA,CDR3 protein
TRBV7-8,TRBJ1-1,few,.,TGTGCCAGCAGCCCACGTGGCCACGTGAACACTGAAGCTTTCTTT,CASSPRGHVNTEAFF
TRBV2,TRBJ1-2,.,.,TGTGCCAGCAGTACGGGGGGTCTCGGCTATGGCTACACCTTC,CASSTGGLGYGYTF
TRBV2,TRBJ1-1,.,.,TGTGCCAGCAGTGAGCAGGGAAACACTGAAGCTTTCTTT,CASSEQGNTEAFF
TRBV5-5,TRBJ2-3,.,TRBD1,TGTGCCAGCAGCTTGGGGCCTGGGACAGGGGCAGATACGCAGTATTTT,CASSLGPGTGADTQYF
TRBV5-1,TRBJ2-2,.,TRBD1,TGCGCCAGCAGCTTGGCGACAGGGGGCGGCACCGGGGAGCTGTTTTTT,CASSLATGGGTGELFF
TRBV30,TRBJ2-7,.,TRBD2,TGTGGGGGGGGTACAACCTACGAGCAGTACTTC,CGGGTTYEQYF
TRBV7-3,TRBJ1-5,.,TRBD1,TGTGCCGGCGGACAGGGTTATCAGCCCCAGCATTTT,CAGGQGYQPQHF
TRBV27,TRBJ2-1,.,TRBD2,TGTGCCAGCAGTTCCGGGACTAGCGGGGTTTATGAGCAGTTCTTC,CASSSGTSGVYEQFF
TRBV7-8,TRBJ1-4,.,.,TGTGCCAGCAGTACTACACCTCCCCTTGCAACTAATGAAAAACTGTTTTTT,CASSTTPPLATNEKLFF
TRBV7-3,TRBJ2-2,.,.,TGTGCCAGCAGCCCCACCCCGGGAATCGGGGAGCTGTTTTTT,CASSPTPGIGELFF
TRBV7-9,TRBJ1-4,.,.,TGTGCCAGCAGCTCACAGGGCGAGTATGAAAAACTGTTTTTT,CASSSQGEYEKLFF
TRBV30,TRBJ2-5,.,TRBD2,TGTGCCTGGAGTCGGACTAGCGGGCAAGAGACCCAGTACTTC,CAWSRTSGQETQYF
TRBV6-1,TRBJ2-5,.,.,TGTGCCAGCAGTGAAAGACGGGGCCAAGAGACCCAGTACTTC,CASSERRGQETQYF
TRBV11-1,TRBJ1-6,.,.,TGTGCCAGCAGCTTTCTACGGTCACCCCTCCACTTT,CASSFLRSPLHF
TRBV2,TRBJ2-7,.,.,TGTGCCAGCAGTGCTACCTACGAGCAGTACTTC,CASSATYEQYF
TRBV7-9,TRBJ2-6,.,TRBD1,TGTGCCAGCAGCTCGACAGGGATCGCTGGGGCCAACGTCCTGACTTTC,CASSSTGIAGANVLTF
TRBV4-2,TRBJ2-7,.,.,TGTGCCAGCAGCCAAGAAGTCGGAGCCTACGAGCAGTACTTC,CASSQEVGAYEQYF
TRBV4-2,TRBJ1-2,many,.,TGTGCCAGCAGCCAAGATGCAGGGCAAAACTATGGCTACACCTTC,CASSQDAGQNYGYTF
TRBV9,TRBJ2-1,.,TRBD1,TGTGCCAGCAATGAAGGACAGGGATTGAATGAGCAGTTCTTC,CASNEGQGLNEQFF
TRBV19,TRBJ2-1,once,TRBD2,TGTGCCGCAGCCCCGACTAGCTCGAGTGAGCAGTTCTTC,CAAAPTSSSEQFF
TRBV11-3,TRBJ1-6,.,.,TGTGCCAGCAGCCCCCCTTGGAGTGATCTCTATAATTCACCCCTCCACTTT,CASSPPWSDLYNSPLHF
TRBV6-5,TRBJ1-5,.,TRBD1,TGTGCCAGCAGTTCGGACAGGGGGCTTACGAATCAGCCCCAGCATTTT,CASSSDRGLTNQPQHF
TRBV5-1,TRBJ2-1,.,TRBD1,TGCGCCAGCAGCTTGCGGACAGGTGAGCCCAATGAGCAGTTCTTC,CASSLRTGEPNEQFF
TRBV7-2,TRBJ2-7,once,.,TGTGCCAGCAGCCCCAGGGTTGTCGAGCAGTACTTC,CASSPRVVEQYF
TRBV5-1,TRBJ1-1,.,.,TGCGCCAGCAGCTTGGACAGAGCCGACACTGAAGCTTTCTTT,CASSLDRADTEAFF
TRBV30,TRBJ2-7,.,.,TGTGCCTGGATCGCTGACGGGTTAGGCGAGCAGTACTTC,CAWIADGLGEQYF
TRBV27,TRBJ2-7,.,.,TGTGCCAGCAGTTTTCTTCCCCCTCTAAGCTCCTACGAGCAGTACTTC,CASSFLPPLSSYEQYF
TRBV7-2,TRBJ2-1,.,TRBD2,TGTGCCAGCAGCCCTCGGACTAGCGGGGGTAATGAGCAGTTCTTC,CASSPRTSGGNEQFF
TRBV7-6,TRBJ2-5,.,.,TGTGCCAGCAGCTTAGATTGGGCCCAAGAGACCCAGTACTTC,CASSLDWAQETQYF
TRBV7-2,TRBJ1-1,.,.,TGTGCCAGCAGCTTAGATGTAGGCAGCGCCATGAACACTGAAGCTTTCTTT,CASSLDVGSAMNTEAFF
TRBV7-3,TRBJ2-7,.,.,TGTGCCAGCAGCCCTCCCGGGAGCTACGAGCAGTACTTC,CASSPPGSYEQYF
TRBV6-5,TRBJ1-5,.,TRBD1,TGTGCCAGCAGTTACGGGACAGATCAGCCCCAGCATTTT,CASSYGTDQPQHF
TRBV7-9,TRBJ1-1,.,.,TGTGCCAGCAGCTTAGTGGGTCGGGGGAACACTGAAGCTTTCTTT,CASSLVGRGNTEAFF
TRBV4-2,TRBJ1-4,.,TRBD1,TGTGCCAGCAGCCAAGAGGGGGGAGCCGGGACAGGGAGGGAAAAACTGTTTTTT,CASSQEGGAGTGREKLFF
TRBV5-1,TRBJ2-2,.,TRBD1,TGCGCCAGCAGCTTGGGAGGGTACAGGGGGCAGAGCACCGGGGAGCTGTTTTTT,CASSLGGYRGQSTGELFF
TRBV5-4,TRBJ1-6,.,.,TGTGCCAGCAGAAAAACAGGGCCGGGTCGTCATTCACCCCTCCACTTT,CASRKTGPGRHSPLHF
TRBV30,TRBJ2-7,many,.,TGTGCCTGGAGTGAGGGACTCTCCAACCACGAGCAGTACTTC,CAWSEGLSNHEQYF
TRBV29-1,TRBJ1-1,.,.,TGCAGCGTCGTAATCCACGCGGTCCCTCCCCGAGCTTTCTTT,CSVVIHAVPPRAFF
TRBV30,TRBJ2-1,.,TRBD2,TGTGCCTGGGGGACTAGCGTCTACAATGAGCAGTTCTTC,CAWGTSVYNEQFF
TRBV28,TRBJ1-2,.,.,TGTGCCAGCAGGGATCCCCCGCCGGGTGGCTACACCTTC,CASRDPPPGGYTF
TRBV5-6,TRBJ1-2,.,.,TGTGCCAGCAGCTTGGTGGGAGGTGATGGCTACACCTTC,CASSLVGGDGYTF
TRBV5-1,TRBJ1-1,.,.,TGCGCCAGCAGCAGGGGACACCCGGACACTGAAGCTTTCTTT,CASSRGHPDTEAFF